The source of this T cell receptor beta chain is a study of PD-1 blockade in classical Hodgkin lymphoma. Study overall: Once every 2 weeks, patients received intravenous nivolumab at 3 mg/kg.

From germline, CDR1 is SGHDT and CDR2 YYEEEE. The CDR3 covers 16 residues. With 3 bases clipped from V and 4 bases from J, the junction kept 13 bases outside the gene matches. Described time point: cycle 4 day 1 (C4D1), after 5 to 7 weeks of nivolumab. Patients all relapsed after autologous stem cell transplantation, and there was variation in brentuximab vedotin exposure. The protocol was immunoSEQ multiplex PCR, while the TCRdb copy is restricted to in-frame clones and leaves out a portion. The sample holds about 47,000 clones; 60% to 80% are singletons and the top ten take about 20%. This chain uses TRBV5-6 with TRBJ2-7; 7 bases are shared with TRBD1. Source: peripheral blood mononuclear cells (PBMCs), taken before the fourth cycle of nivolumab. This sequence originates from a human donor with classical Hodgkin lymphoma. CDR3 loop: CASSSNRGRTLYEQYF. The CDR3, as DNA: TGTGCCAGCAGCTCCAACAGGGGCCGGACCCTATACGAGCAGTACTTC.